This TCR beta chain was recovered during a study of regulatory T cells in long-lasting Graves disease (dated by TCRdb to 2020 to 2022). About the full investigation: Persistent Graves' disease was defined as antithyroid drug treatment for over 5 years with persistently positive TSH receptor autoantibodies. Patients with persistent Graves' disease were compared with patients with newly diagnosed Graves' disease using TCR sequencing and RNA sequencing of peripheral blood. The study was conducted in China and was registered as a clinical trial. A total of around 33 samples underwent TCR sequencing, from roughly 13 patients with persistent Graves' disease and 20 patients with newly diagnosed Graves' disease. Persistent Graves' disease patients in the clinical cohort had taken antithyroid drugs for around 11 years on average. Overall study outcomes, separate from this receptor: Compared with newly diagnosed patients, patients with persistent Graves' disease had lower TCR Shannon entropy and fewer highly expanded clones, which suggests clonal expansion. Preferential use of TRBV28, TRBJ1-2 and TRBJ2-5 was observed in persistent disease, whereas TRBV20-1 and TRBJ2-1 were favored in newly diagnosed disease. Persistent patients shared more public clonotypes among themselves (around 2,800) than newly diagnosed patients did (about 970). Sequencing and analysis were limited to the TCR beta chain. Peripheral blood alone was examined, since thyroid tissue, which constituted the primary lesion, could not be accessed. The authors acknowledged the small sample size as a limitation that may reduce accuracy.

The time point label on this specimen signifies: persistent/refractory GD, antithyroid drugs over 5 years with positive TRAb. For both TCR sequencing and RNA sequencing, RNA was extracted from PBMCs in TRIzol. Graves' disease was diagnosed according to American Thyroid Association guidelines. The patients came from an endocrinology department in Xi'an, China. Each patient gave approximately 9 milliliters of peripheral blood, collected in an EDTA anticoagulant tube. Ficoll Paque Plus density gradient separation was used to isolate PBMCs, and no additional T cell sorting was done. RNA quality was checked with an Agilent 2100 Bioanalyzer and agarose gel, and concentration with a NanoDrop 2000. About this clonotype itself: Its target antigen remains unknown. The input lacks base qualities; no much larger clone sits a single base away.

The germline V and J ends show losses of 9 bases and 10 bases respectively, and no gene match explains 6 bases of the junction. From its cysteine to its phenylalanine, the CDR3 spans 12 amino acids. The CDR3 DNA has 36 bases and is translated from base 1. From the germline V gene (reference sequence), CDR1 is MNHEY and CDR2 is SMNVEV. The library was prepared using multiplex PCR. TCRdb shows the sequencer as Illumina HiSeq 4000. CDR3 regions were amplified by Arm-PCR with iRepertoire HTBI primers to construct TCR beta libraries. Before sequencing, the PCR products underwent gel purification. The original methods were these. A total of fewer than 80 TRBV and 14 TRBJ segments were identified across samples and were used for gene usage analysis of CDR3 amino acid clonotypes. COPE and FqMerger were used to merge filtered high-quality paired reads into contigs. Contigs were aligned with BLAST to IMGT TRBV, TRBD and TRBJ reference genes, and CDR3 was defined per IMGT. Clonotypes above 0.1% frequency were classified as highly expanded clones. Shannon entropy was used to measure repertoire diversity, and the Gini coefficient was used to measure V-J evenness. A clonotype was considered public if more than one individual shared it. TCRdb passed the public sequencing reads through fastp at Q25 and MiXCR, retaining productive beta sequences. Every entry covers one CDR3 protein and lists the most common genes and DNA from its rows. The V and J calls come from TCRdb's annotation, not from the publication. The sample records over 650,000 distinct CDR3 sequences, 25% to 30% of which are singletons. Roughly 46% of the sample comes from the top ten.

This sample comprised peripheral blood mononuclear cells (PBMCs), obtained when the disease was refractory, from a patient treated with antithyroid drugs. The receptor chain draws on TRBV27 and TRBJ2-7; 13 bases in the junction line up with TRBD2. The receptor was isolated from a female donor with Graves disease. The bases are TGTGCCAGTAGGGGACTAGCGGGAAACCAGTACTTC. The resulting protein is CASRGLAGNQYF.